Here is one T cell receptor (beta chain) with its context. The PCR was carried out with 60 Vbeta primers and 13 Jbeta primers. Sequenced by immunoSEQ multiplex PCR; TCRdb stores in-frame clones only, minus some. The sample comprises fewer than 250,000 clones, about four fifths of which are singletons, and roughly 1.1% rests with the top ten. The CDR3 is made up of 15 amino acids. CDR1 is ENHRY and CDR2 is SYGVKD in the germline V gene. Germline trimming cut 5 bases from V and 4 bases from J; bases unmatched to any gene: 3. The data were obtained in a study of cytomegalovirus exposure and HLA in healthy donors.

J is TRBJ2-2 and V is TRBV10-3; TRBD1 aligns across 11 bases. Sequences were obtained from PBMCs. The sequence was obtained from a woman aged 40-49 years in good health and CMV-seronegative. CDR3 nucleotides: TGTGCCATCAGTTCAGGACAGGGGGCCACCGGGGAGCTGTTTTTT. Its translation: CAISSGQGATGELFF.